This is a list of T cell receptor beta chains from one sample in a study of cytomegalovirus exposure and HLA in healthy donors. Clones were read by immunoSEQ multiplex PCR, and TCRdb kept only the in-frame ones, dropping some. The table shows fewer than 140,000 clones, with about two thirds occurring only once. Source material: PBMCs. The receptors shown here come from a boy between 10 and 17 years old in good health and CMV-seronegative. Both conserved end residues are part of each CDR3. The order of the fields is CDR3 DNA, CDR3 protein, D gene, J gene, V gene, clone size. D genes are given only for firm matches. For some rows the clone size is stated as once, few or many, or as a class when expanded; others skip it.

CDR3nt: TGTGCCAGCAGTTGGGGGGAGCCCTCTGGAAACACCATATATTTT
CDR3aa: CASSWGEPSGNTIYF
d_gene: .
j_gene: TRBJ1-3
v_gene: TRBV6-5
abundance: .

CDR3nt: TGTGCCTGGAGTGTGGGTAGCGGGGGGTCCACAGATACGCAGTATTTT
CDR3aa: CAWSVGSGGSTDTQYF
d_gene: TRBD2
j_gene: TRBJ2-3
v_gene: TRBV30
abundance: .

CDR3nt: TGTGCCAGCAGTGCCCTCGGGCTAGCGTCCCCCTACGAGCAGTACTTC
CDR3aa: CASSALGLASPYEQYF
d_gene: .
j_gene: TRBJ2-7
v_gene: TRBV9
abundance: .

CDR3nt: TGTGCCAGCAGTGGGACAGGGAGTAACGCGGCTGAAGCTTTCTTT
CDR3aa: CASSGTGSNAAEAFF
d_gene: TRBD1
j_gene: TRBJ1-1
v_gene: TRBV6-4
abundance: .

CDR3nt: TGTGCCATCAGCGGAGGGGATGCGGGGTGGACTGAAGCTTTCTTT
CDR3aa: CAISGGDAGWTEAFF
d_gene: .
j_gene: TRBJ1-1
v_gene: TRBV10-3
abundance: few

CDR3nt: TGCGCCAGCAGCTCCTCTCCTACAGGGTTTGCCTATGGCTACACCTTC
CDR3aa: CASSSSPTGFAYGYTF
d_gene: .
j_gene: TRBJ1-2
v_gene: TRBV5-1
abundance: few

CDR3nt: TGCGCCAGCAGCCAGAACCGGGACAGGGGTGGCACCGGGGAGCTGTTTTTT
CDR3aa: CASSQNRDRGGTGELFF
d_gene: TRBD1
j_gene: TRBJ2-2
v_gene: TRBV5-1
abundance: .

CDR3nt: TGTGCCAGCAGTGAAGGTGGGCAGGGCCTAGGCTACGAGCAGTACTTC
CDR3aa: CASSEGGQGLGYEQYF
d_gene: .
j_gene: TRBJ2-7
v_gene: TRBV6-1
abundance: .

CDR3nt: TGTGCCTGGGACAGTTATAGCAATCAGCCCCAGCATTTT
CDR3aa: CAWDSYSNQPQHF
d_gene: .
j_gene: TRBJ1-5
v_gene: TRBV30
abundance: .

CDR3nt: TGCGCCAGCAGCTCAACCCCTAGCGGGAGGTCGGGGGAGACCCAGTACTTC
CDR3aa: CASSSTPSGRSGETQYF
d_gene: TRBD2
j_gene: TRBJ2-5
v_gene: TRBV5-1
abundance: .

CDR3nt: TGTGCCTGGGGCCGGGACTACCACCAAGAGACCCAGTACTTC
CDR3aa: CAWGRDYHQETQYF
d_gene: TRBD2
j_gene: TRBJ2-5
v_gene: TRBV30
abundance: .

CDR3nt: TGTGCCAGCAGCCCAACGGGGGGACCTAATTCACCCCTCCACTTT
CDR3aa: CASSPTGGPNSPLHF
d_gene: .
j_gene: TRBJ1-6
v_gene: TRBV7-9
abundance: .

CDR3nt: TGTGCCAGCAGCGCCCAGTGGAATGAGCAGTTCTTC
CDR3aa: CASSAQWNEQFF
d_gene: .
j_gene: TRBJ2-1
v_gene: TRBV5-8
abundance: .

CDR3nt: TGTGCCAGCAGCGTAGGTCAGGGAAGCACCACTGAAGCTTTCTTT
CDR3aa: CASSVGQGSTTEAFF
d_gene: .
j_gene: TRBJ1-1
v_gene: TRBV9
abundance: few

CDR3nt: TGTGCCAGCAGTAGCGGGGGCCGGAACTATGGCTACACCTTC
CDR3aa: CASSSGGRNYGYTF
d_gene: .
j_gene: TRBJ1-2
v_gene: TRBV28
abundance: .

CDR3nt: TGTGCCAGCAGTTTCCTAGGACAGGGCCCTGGAAACACCATATATTTT
CDR3aa: CASSFLGQGPGNTIYF
d_gene: TRBD1
j_gene: TRBJ1-3
v_gene: TRBV5-6
abundance: .

CDR3nt: TGTGCCAGCAGTCAGACTAGCGTGACAGATACGCAGTATTTT
CDR3aa: CASSQTSVTDTQYF
d_gene: TRBD2
j_gene: TRBJ2-3
v_gene: TRBV2
abundance: .

CDR3nt: TGTGCCAGCAGCCTTGAATCAGGGGCCACCGGGGAGCTGTTTTTT
CDR3aa: CASSLESGATGELFF
d_gene: .
j_gene: TRBJ2-2
v_gene: TRBV9
abundance: .

CDR3nt: TGTGCCAGCAGTCGTAAGAACAGGGATCCCATGAACACTGAAGCTTTCTTT
CDR3aa: CASSRKNRDPMNTEAFF
d_gene: .
j_gene: TRBJ1-1
v_gene: TRBV7-9
abundance: few

CDR3nt: TGTGCCAGCAGCGTTACACAAGAGACCCAGTACTTC
CDR3aa: CASSVTQETQYF
d_gene: .
j_gene: TRBJ2-5
v_gene: TRBV7-9
abundance: .